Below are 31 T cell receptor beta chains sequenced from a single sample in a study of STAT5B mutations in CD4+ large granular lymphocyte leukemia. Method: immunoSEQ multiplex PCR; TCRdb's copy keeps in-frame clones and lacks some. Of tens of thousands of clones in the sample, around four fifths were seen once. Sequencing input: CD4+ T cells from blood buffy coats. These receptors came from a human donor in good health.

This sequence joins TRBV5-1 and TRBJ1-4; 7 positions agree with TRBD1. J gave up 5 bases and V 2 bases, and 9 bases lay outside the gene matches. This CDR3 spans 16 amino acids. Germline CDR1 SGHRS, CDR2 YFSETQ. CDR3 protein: CASSFGDRGSNEKLFF. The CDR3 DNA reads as TGCGCCAGCAGCTTTGGGGACAGAGGGAGCAATGAAAAACTGTTTTTT.

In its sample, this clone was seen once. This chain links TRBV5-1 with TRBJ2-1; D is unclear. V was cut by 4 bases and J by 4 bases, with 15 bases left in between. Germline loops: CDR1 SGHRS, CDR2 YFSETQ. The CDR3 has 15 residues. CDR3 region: CASSQMVDGYNEQFF. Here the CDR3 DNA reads TGCGCCAGCAGCCAGATGGTAGACGGTTACAATGAGCAGTTCTTC.

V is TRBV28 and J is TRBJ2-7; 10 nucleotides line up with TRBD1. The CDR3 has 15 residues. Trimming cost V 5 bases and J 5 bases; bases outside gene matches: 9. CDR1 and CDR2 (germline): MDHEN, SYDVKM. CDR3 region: CASSGPGQGSDEQYF. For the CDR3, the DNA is TGTGCCAGCAGTGGCCCGGGACAGGGGAGCGACGAGCAGTACTTC. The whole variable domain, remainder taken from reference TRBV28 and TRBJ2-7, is DVKVTQSSRYLVKRTGEKVFLECVQDMDHENMFWYRQDPGLGLRLIYFSYDVKMKEKGDIPEGYSVSREKKERFSLILESASTNQTSMYLCASSGPGQGSDEQYFGPGTRLTVT.

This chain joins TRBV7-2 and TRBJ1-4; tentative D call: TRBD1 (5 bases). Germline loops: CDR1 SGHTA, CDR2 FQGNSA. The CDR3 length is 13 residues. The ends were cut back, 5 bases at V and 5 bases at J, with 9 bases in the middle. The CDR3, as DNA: TGTGCCAGCAGCCTGGGACCCAATGAAAAACTGTTTTTT. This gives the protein CASSLGPNEKLFF.

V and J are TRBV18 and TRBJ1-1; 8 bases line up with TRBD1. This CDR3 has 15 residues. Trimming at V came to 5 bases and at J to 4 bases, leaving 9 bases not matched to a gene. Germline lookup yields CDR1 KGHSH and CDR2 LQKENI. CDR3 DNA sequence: TGTGCCAGCTCAGAACGGACAGGGTCCGGCACTGAAGCTTTCTTT. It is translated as CASSERTGSGTEAFF. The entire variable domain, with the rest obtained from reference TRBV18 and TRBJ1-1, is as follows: NAGVMQNPRHLVRRRGQEARLRCSPMKGHSHVYWYRQLPEEGLKFMVYLQKENIIDESGMPKERFSAEFPKEGPSILRIQQVVRGDSAAYFCASSERTGSGTEAFFGQGTRLTVV.

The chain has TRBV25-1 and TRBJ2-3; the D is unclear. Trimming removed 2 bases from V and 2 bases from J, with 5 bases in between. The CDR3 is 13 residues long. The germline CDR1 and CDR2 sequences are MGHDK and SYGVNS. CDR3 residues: CASSEQVTDTQYF. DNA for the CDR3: TGTGCCAGCAGTGAACAGGTCACAGATACGCAGTATTTT.

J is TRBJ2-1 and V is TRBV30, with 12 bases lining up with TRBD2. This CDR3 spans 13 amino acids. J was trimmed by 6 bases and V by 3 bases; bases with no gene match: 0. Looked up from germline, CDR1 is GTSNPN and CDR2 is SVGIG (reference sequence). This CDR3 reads CAWRLAGGNEQFF. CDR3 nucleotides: TGTGCCTGGAGACTAGCGGGAGGCAATGAGCAGTTCTTC. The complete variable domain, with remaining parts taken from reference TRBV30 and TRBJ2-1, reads SQTIHQWPATLVQPVGSPLSLECTVEGTSNPNLYWYRQAAGRGLQLLFYSVGIGQISSEVPQNLSASRPQDRQFILSSKKLLLSDSGFYLCAWRLAGGNEQFFGPGTRLTVL.

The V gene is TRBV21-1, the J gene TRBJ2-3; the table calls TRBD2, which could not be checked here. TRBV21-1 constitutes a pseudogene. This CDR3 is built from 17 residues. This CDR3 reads CASRLAGTDRRTDTQYF. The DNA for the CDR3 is TGTGCCAGTCGTCTAGCGGGCACTGATAGGCGCACAGATACGCAGTATTTT.

The CDR3 protein is CAIRAPDSQGQFF. The CDR3 DNA reads TGTGCCATCAGAGCCCCGGACAGCCAGGGGCAGTTCTTC. The rearrangement uses TRBV10-3 and TRBJ2-1; possibly TRBD1 for D (6 bases). Germline V gives CDR1 ENHRY, CDR2 SYGVKD. With 6 bases removed from V and 12 bases from J, the gap between germline ends came to 18 bases. The CDR3 is made up of 13 amino acids.

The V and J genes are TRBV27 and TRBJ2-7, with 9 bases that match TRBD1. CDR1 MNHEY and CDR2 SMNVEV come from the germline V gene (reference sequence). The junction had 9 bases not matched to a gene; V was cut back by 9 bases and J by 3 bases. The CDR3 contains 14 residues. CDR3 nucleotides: TGTGCCAGTTCGCGGGACAGGGTTTTCTACGAGCAGTACTTC. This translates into CASSRDRVFYEQYF.

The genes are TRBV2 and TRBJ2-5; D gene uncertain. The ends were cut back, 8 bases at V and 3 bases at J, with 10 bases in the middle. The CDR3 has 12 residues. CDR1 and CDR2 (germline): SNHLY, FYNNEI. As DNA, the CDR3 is TGTGCCAGCTCTTTCCAGGAAGAGACCCAGTACTTC. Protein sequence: CASSFQEETQYF.

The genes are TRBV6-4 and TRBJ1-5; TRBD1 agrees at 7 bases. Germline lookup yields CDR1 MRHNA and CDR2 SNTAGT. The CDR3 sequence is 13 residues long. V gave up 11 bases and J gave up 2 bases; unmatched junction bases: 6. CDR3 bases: TGTGCCGGCCGACAGGGACGCAATCAGCCCCAGCATTTT. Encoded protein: CAGRQGRNQPQHF.

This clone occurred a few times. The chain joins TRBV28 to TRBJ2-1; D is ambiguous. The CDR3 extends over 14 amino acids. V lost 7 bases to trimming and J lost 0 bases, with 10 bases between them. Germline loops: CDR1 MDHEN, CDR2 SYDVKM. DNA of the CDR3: TGTGCCAGCACCCCGGTGGTCTCCTACAATGAGCAGTTCTTC. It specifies CASTPVVSYNEQFF.

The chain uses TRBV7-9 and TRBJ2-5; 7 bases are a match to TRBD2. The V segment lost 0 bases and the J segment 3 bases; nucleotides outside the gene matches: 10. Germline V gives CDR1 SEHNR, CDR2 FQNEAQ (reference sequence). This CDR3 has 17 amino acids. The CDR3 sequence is CASSLAQTSDLKETQYF. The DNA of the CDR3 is TGTGCCAGCAGCTTAGCGCAAACTAGCGACCTTAAAGAGACCCAGTACTTC.

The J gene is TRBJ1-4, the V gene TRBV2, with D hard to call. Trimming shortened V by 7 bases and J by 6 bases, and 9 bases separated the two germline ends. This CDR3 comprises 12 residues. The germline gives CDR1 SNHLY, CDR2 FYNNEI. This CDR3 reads CASKREDEKLFF. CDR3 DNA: TGTGCCAGCAAAAGGGAGGATGAAAAACTGTTTTTT.

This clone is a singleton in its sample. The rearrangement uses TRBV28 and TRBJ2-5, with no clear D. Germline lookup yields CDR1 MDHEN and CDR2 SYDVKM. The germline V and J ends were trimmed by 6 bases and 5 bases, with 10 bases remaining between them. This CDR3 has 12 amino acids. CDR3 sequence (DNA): TGTGCCAGCAGGGATTTACGGGAGACCCAGTACTTC. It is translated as CASRDLRETQYF.

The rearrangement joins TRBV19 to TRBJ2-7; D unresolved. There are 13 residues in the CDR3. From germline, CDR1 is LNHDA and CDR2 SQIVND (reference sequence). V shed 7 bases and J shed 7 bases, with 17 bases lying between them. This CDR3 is CASTPGLSMEQYF. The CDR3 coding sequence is TGTGCCAGTACCCCGGGTCTGTCCATGGAGCAGTACTTC.

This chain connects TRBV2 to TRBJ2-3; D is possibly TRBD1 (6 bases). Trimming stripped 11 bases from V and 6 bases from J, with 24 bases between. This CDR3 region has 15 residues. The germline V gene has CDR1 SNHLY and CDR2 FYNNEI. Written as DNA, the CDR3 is TGTGCCGCTTTAAGGTTGGCACTAAGGGGGGATACGCAGTATTTT. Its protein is CAALRLALRGDTQYF.

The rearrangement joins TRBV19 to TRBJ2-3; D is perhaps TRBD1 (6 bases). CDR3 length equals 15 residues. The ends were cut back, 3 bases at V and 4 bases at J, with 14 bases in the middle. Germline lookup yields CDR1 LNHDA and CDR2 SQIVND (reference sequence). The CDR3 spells CASSITGKSADTQYF. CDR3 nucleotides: TGTGCCAGTAGTATTACAGGGAAGAGTGCAGATACGCAGTATTTT.

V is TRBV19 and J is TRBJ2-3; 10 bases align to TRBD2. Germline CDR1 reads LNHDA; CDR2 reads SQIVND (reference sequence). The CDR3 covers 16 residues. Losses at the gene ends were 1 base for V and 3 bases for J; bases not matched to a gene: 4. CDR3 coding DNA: TGTGCCAGTAGTATAGGTAATAGCGGGAGGACAGATACGCAGTATTTT. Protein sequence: CASSIGNSGRTDTQYF.

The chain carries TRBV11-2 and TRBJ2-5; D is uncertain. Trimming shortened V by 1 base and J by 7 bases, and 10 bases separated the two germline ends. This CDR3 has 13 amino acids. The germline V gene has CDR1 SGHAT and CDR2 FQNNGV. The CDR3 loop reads CASSLVLQRTQYF. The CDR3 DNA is TGTGCCAGCAGCTTAGTTTTACAGCGGACCCAGTACTTC.

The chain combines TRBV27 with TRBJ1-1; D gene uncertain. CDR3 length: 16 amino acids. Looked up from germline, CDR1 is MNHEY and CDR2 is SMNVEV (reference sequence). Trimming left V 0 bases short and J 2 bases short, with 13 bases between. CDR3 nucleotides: TGTGCCAGCAGTTTATCAGGTTTCCGGGCCAACACTGAAGCTTTCTTT. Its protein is CASSLSGFRANTEAFF.

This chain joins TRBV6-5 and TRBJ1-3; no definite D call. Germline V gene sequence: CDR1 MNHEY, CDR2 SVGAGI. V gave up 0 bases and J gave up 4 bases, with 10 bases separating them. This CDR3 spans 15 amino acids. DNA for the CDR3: TGTGCCAGCAGTTACTCGACCCAACCCGGAAACACCATATATTTT. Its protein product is CASSYSTQPGNTIYF.

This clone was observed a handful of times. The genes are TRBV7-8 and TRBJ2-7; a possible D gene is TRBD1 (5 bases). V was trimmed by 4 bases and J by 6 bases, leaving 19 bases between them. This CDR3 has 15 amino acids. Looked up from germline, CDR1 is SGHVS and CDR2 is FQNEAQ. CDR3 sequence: CASSYTQRIGAEQYF. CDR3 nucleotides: TGTGCCAGCAGCTATACGCAACGAATTGGGGCCGAGCAGTACTTC.

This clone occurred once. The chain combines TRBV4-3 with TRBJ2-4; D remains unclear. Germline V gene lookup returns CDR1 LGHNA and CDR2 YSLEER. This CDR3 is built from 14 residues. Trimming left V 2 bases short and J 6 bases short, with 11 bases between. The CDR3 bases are TGCGCCAGCAGCCAAAGCTATCAGACAAACATTCAGTACTTC. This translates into CASSQSYQTNIQYF.

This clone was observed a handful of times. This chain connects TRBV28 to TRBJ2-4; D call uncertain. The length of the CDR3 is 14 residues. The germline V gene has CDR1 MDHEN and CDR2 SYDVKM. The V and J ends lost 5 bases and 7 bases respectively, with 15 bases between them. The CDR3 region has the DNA TGTGCCAGCAGTGTGACTGGACGTCCTAACATTCAGTACTTC. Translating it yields CASSVTGRPNIQYF.

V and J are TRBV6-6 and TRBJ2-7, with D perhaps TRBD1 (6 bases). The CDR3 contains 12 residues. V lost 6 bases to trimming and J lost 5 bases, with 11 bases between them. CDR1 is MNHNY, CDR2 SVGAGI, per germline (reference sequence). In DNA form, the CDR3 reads TGTGCCAGCAGCGAACGGACAGACGAGCAGTACTTC. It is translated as CASSERTDEQYF.

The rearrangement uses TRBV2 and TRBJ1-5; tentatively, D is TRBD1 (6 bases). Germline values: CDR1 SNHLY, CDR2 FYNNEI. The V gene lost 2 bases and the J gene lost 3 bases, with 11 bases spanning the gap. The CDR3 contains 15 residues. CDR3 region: CASSELRGANQPQHF. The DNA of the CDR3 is TGTGCCAGCAGTGAATTGCGGGGGGCCAATCAGCCCCAGCATTTT.

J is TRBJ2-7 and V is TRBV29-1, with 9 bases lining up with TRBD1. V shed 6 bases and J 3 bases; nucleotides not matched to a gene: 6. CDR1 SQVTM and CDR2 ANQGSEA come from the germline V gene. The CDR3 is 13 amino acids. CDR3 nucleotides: TGCAGCGTACAGGGGGCAGAGGACTACGAGCAGTACTTC. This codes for CSVQGAEDYEQYF.

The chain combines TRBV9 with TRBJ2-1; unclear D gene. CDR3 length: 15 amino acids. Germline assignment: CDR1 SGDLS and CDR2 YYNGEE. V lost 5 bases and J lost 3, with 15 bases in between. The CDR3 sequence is CASRPAGSNYNEQFF. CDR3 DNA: TGTGCCAGCAGACCGGCCGGTTCAAACTACAATGAGCAGTTCTTC. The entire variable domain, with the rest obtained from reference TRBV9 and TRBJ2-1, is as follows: DSGVTQTPKHLITATGQRVTLRCSPRSGDLSVYWYQQSLDQGLQFLIQYYNGEERAKGNILERFSAQQFPDLHSELNLSSLELGDSALYFCASRPAGSNYNEQFFGPGTRLTVL.

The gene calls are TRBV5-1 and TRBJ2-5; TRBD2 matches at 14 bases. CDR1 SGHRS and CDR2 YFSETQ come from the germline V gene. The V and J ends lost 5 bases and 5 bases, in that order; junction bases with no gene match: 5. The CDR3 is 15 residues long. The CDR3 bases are TGCGCCAGCAGGACCGGGACTAGCGGGAGTGAGACCCAGTACTTC. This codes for CASRTGTSGSETQYF.